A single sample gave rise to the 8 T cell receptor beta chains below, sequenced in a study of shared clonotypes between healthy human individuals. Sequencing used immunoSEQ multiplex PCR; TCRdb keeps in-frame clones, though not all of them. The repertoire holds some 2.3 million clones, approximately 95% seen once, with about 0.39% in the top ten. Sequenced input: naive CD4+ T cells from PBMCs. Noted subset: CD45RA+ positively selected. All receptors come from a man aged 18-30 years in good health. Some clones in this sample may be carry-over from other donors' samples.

The CDR3 DNA reads as TGTGCCAGCAGTGAATATTCTCGGACTGAAGCTTTCTTT. This encodes CASSEYSRTEAFF. The rearrangement uses TRBV2 and TRBJ1-1; unclear D gene. The CDR3 is made up of 13 amino acids. Trimming took 2 bases from V and 5 from J, leaving 9 bases between them. Germline V gene sequence: CDR1 SNHLY, CDR2 FYNNEI.

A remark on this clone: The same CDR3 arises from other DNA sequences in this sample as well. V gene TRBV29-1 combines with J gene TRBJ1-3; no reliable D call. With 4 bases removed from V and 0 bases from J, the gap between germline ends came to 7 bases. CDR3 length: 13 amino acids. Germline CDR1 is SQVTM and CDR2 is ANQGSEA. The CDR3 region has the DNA TGCAGCGTTGCCGAAAGCTCTGGAAACACCATATATTTT. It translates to CSVAESSGNTIYF.

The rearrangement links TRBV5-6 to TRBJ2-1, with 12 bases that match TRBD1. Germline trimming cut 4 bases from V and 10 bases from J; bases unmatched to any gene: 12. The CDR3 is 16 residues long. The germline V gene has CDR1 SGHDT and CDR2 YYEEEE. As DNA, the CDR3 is TGTGCCAGCAGCATATACTCCGGGACAGGGGGCGTAGAGCAGTTCTTC. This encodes CASSIYSGTGGVEQFF.

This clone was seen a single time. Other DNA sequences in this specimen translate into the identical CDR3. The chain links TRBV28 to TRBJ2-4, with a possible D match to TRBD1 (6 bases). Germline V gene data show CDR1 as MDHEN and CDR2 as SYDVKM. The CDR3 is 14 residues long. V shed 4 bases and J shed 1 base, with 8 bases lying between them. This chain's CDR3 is CASSSQGAKNIQYF. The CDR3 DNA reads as TGTGCCAGCAGTTCCCAGGGGGCCAAAAACATTCAGTACTTC.

The CDR3 DNA reads as TGTGCCAGCAGCTTATACGCGGGAGGGACCACCGGGGAGCTGTTTTTT. Protein product: CASSLYAGGTTGELFF. The V gene is TRBV7-7, the J gene TRBJ2-2; 9 bases align to TRBD2. CDR3 length: 16 residues. V lost 2 bases and J lost 4; bases outside the gene matches: 5. The germline V gene has CDR1 SSHAT and CDR2 FNYEAQ (reference sequence). The full variable domain, with the rest looked up from reference TRBV7-7 and TRBJ2-2, is GAGVSQSPRYKVTKRGQDVTLRCDPISSHATLYWYQQALGQGPEFLTYFNYEAQPDKSGLPSDRFSAERPEGSISTLTIQRTEQRDSAMYRCASSLYAGGTTGELFFGEGSRLTVL.

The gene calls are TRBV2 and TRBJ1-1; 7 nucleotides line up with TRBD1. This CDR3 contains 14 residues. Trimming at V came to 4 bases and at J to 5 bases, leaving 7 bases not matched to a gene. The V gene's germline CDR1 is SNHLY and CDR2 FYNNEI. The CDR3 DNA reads TGTGCCAGCAGTGGGGCGAACAGGGGAACTGAAGCTTTCTTT. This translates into CASSGANRGTEAFF.

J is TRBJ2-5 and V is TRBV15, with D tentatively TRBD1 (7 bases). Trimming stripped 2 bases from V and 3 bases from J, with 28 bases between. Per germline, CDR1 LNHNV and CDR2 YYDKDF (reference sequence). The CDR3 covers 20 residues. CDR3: CATSRPLYRDSRDFEETQYF. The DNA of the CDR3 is TGTGCCACCAGCAGACCTTTATATCGGGACAGCCGGGACTTTGAAGAGACCCAGTACTTC.

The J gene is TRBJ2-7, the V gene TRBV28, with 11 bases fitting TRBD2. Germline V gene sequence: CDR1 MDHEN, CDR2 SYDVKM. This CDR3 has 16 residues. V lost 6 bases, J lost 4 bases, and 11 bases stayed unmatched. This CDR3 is CASRTFSGRALYEQYF. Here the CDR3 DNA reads TGTGCCAGCAGAACTTTTAGCGGGAGGGCCCTTTACGAGCAGTACTTC.